The entry below describes one TCR beta chain. No antigen is known for it. The data are from a study of cytomegalovirus exposure and HLA in healthy donors. Across the study: For the roughly 390 genotyped donors, 75% to 90% fell within the Caucasian-associated ancestry cluster. Study-wide points: Sequences of the TCR beta chain were said to predict the HLA-A and HLA-B alleles of most subjects accurately.

The study ran its PCR with 60 Vbeta and 13 Jbeta primers. TCRdb keeps only in-frame clones here, not all; method: immunoSEQ multiplex PCR. Of roughly 150,000 clones listed, around 84% are singletons. The CDR3 is 15 amino acids. Germline loops: CDR1 SGHNT, CDR2 YENEEA. V lost 1 base and J lost 9, with 16 bases in between. The material sequenced was PBMCs. The receptor was derived from a male donor in good health and CMV-seropositive. The chain uses TRBV11-3 and TRBJ2-1; the D gene is possibly TRBD1 (6 bases). DNA of the CDR3: TGTGCCAGCAGCTTAGGCACAGGGTTCCACGGTGAGCAGTTCTTC. It translates to CASSLGTGFHGEQFF.